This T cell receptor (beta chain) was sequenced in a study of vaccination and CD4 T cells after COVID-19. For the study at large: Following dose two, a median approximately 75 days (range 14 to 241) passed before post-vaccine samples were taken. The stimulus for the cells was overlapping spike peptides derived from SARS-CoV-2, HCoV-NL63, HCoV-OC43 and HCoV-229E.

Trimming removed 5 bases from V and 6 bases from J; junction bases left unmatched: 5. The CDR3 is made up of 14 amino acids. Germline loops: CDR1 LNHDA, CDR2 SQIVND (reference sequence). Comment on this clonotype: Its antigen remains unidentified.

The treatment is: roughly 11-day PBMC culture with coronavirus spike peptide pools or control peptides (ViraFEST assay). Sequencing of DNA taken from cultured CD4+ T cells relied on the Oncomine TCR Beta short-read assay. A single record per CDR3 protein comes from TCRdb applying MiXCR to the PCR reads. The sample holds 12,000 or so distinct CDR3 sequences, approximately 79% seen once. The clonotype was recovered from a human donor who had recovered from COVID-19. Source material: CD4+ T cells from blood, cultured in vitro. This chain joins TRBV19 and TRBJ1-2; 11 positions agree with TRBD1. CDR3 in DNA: TGTGCCAGTAGTTTCGGACAGGGGGCGGATGGCTACACCTTC. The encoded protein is CASSFGQGADGYTF. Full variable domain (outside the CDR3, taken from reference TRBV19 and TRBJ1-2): DGGITQSPKYLFRKEGQNVTLSCEQNLNHDAMYWYRQDPGQGLRLIYYSQIVNDFQKGDIAEGYSVSREKKESFPLTVTSAQKNPTAFYLCASSFGQGADGYTFGSGTRLTVV.